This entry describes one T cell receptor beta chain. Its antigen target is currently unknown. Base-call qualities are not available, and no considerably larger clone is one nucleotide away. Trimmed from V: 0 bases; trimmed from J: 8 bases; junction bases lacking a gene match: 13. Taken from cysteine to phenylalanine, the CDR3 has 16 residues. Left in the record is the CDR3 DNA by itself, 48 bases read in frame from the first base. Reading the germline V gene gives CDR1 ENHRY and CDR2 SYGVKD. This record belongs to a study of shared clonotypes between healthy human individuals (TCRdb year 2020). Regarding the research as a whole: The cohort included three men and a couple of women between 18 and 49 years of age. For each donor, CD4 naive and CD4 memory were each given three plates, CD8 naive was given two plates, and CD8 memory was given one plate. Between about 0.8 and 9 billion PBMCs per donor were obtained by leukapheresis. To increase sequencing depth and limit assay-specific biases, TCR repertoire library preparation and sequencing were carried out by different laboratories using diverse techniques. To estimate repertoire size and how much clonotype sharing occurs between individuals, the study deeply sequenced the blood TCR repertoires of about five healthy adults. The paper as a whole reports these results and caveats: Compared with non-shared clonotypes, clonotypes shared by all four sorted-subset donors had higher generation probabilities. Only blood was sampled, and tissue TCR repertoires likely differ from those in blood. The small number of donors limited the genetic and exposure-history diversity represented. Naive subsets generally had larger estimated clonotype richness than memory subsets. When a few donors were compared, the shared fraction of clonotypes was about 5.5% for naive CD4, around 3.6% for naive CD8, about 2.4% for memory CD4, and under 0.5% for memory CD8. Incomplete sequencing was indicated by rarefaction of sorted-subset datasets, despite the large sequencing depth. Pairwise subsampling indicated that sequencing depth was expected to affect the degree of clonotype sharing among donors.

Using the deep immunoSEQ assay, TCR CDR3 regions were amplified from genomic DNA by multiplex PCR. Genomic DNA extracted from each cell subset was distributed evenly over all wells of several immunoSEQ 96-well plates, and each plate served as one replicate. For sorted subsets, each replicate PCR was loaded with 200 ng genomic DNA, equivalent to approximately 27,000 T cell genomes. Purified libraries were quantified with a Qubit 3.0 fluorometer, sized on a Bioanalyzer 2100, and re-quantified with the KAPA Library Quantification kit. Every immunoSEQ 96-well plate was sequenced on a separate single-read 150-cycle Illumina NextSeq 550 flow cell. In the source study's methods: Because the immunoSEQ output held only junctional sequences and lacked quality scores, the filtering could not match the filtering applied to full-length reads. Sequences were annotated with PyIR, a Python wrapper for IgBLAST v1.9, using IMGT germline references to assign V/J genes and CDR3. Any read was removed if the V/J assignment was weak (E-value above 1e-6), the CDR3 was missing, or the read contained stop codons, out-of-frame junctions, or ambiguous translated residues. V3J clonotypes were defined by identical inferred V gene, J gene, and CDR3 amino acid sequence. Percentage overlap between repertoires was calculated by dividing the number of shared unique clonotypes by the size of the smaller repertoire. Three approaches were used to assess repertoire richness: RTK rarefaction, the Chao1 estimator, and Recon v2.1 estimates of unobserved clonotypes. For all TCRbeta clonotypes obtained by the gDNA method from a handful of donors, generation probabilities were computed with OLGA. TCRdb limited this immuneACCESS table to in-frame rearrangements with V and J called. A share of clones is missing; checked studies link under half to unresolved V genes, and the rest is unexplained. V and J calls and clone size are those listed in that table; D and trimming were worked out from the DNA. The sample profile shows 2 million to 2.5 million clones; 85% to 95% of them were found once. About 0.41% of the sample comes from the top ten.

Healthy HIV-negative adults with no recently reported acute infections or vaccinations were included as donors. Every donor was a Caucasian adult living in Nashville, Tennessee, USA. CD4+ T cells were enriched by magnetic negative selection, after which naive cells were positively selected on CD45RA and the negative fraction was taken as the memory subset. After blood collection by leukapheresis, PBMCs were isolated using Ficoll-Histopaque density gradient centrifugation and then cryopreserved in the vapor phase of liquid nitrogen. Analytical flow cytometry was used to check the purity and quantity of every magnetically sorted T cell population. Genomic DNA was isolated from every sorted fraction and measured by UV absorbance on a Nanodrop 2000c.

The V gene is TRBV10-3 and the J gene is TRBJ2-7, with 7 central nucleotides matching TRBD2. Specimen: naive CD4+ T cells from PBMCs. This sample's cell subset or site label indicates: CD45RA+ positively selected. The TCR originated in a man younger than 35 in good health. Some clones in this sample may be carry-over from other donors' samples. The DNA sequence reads TGTGCCATCAGTGAGTCAGGGCGGGAGTCCCCTTTCCAGCAGTACTTC. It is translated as CAISESGRESPFQQYF.